Here is one T cell receptor (beta chain) with its context. What it binds is unknown. Primers for the PCR totalled 60 Vbeta and 13 Jbeta. Measured with immunoSEQ multiplex PCR; TCRdb has only the in-frame clones, and not every one. Among about 150,000 clones, almost 75% were seen once, and the ten largest hold roughly 5.4%. These data come from a study of cytomegalovirus exposure and HLA in healthy donors. About the study: Caucasian-associated ancestry cluster membership applied to about 80% of around 400 genotyped donors.

The study, taken as a whole, reports: Later examination showed HLA-associated TCR beta chains had greater clonal expansion than equally common others.

V dropped 2 bases and J dropped 5 bases, with 10 bases sitting between them. The CDR3 sequence is 14 residues long. Germline V CDR1 and CDR2: MNHEY, SMNVEV (reference sequence). The TCR comes from a woman aged 18-29 years in good health and CMV-seropositive. Sequences were obtained from PBMCs. The gene calls are TRBV27 and TRBJ1-5, with no clear D. The DNA for the CDR3 is TGTGCCAGCAGTTTAGCCGGTTCATATCAGCCCCAGCATTTT. Translating gives CASSLAGSYQPQHF.